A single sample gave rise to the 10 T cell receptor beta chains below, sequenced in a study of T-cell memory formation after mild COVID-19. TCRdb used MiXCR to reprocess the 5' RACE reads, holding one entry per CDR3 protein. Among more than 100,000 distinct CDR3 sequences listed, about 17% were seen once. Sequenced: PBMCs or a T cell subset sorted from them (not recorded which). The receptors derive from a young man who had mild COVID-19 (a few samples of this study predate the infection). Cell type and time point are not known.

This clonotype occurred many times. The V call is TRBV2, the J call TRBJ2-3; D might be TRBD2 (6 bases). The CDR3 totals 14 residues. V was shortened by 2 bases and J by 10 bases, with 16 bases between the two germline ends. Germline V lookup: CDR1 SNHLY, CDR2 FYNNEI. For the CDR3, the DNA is TGTGCCAGCAGTGAAATTCGTGGGGACTCAGCGCAGTATTTT. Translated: CASSEIRGDSAQYF.

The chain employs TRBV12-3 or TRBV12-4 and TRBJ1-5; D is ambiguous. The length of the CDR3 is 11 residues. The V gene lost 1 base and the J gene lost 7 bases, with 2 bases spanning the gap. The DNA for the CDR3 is TGTGCCAGCAGTTTAGAACAGCCCCAGCATTTT. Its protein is CASSLEQPQHF.

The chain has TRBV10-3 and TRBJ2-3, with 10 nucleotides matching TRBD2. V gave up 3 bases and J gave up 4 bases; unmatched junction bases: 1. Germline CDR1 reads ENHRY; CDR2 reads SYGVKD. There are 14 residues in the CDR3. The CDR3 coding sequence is TGTGCCATCAGTGATAGCGGGAGGCCAGATACGCAGTATTTT. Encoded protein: CAISDSGRPDTQYF.

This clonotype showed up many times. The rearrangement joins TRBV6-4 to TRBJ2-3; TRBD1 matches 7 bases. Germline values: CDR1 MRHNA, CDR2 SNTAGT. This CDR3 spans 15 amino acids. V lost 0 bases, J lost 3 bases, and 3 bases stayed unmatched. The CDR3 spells CASSDSQGSTDTQYF. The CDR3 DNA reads TGTGCCAGCAGTGACTCACAGGGGTCAACAGATACGCAGTATTTT.

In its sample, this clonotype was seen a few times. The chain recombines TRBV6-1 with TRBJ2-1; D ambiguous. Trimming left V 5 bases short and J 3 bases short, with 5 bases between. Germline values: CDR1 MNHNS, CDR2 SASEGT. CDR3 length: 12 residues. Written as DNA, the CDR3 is TGTGCCAGCAGTTCCATCTACAATGAGCAGTTCTTC. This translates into CASSSIYNEQFF.

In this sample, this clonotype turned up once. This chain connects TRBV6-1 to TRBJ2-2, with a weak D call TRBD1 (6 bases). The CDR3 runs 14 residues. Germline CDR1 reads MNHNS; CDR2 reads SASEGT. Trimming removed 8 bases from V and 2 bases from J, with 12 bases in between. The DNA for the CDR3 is TGTGCCAGCCTTAGGACAGAAAACACCGGGGAGCTGTTTTTT. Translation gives CASLRTENTGELFF.

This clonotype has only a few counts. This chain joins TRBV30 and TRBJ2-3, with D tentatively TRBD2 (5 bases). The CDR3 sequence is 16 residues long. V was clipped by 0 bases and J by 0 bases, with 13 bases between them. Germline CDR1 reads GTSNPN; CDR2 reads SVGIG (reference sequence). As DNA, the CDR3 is TGTGCCTGGAGTGTGGGCTGGACTGCTAGCACAGATACGCAGTATTTT. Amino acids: CAWSVGWTASTDTQYF.

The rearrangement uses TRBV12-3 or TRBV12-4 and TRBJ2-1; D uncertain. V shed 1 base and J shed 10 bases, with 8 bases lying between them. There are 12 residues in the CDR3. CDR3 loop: CASSLGPMEQFF. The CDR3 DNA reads TGTGCCAGCAGTTTAGGGCCTATGGAGCAGTTCTTC.

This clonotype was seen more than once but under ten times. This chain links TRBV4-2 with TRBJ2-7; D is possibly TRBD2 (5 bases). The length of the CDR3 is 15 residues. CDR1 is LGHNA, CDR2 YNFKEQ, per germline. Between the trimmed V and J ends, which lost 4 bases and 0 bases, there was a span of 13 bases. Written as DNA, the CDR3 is TGTGCCAGCAGCCCAGAAGCGGTGAGCTCCTACGAGCAGTACTTC. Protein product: CASSPEAVSSYEQYF.

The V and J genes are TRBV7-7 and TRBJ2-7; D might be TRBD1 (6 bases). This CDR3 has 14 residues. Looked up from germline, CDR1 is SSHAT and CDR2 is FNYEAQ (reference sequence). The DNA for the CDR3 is TGTGCTAGCAGCTTAGGCAGGGGTAAAAACGAGCAGTACGTC. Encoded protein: CASSLGRGKNEQYV.